This TCR beta chain emerged from a study of CD8+CD57+ T cells in acquired aplastic anemia. Overall study: Quantities of DNA derived from sorted CD4+ and CD8+ cells averaged around 3 ug. Overall study findings and caveats: Between patients and controls, some 31 CD8+ CDR3 sequences were found in common.

CDR3 length: 14 residues. Germline CDR1 and CDR2: SGHTA and FQGNSA. TCR beta VDJ and CDR3 profiles were obtained from a genomic DNA template. TCRdb recomputed calls from the reads with MiXCR, one row per CDR3 protein. The data show 200,000 to 250,000 distinct CDR3 sequences, with 61% seen just once and around 32% held by the top ten. On this clonotype: Antigen unknown. The CDR3 ends on some other residue instead of the conserved phenylalanine or tryptophan, so this is likely a read error.

The sequencing sample was made of sorted CD4+, CD8+, or CD8+CD57+ T cells (not recorded which) from PBMCs. The chain uses TRBV7-2 and TRBJ1-1; D unclear. The source of this sequence is a human donor in good health. CDR3 protein: CDSSPTRGSPEAFL. In DNA form, the CDR3 reads TGTGACAGCAGCCCCACTCGGGGTTCGCCCGAAGCTTTCCTT.